The 26 T cell receptor beta chains below come from one sample, sequenced in a study of T cells in localized non-small cell lung cancer. Profiled with immunoSEQ multiplex PCR; TCRdb holds only in-frame clones, not every one. This sample has 45,000 to 50,000 clones, with about 85% found just once. Sequencing used PBMCs, obtained before any cancer treatment. The receptors were gathered from a man aged 35-75 years with stage II lung adenocarcinoma.

This clone was found a few times. The DNA of the CDR3 is TGTGCCAGCAGCTTTTTCCTCAGGGGCTCTGGAAACACCATATATTTT. Translation gives CASSFFLRGSGNTIYF. The gene calls are TRBV5-6 and TRBJ1-3; TRBD1 is a possible D gene (6 bases). The CDR3 runs 16 residues. V lost 2 bases to trimming and J lost 0 bases, with 12 bases between them. The germline V gene has CDR1 SGHDT and CDR2 YYEEEE.

The genes are TRBV11-2 and TRBJ2-7; D is ambiguous. This CDR3 comprises 14 residues. Germline lookup yields CDR1 SGHAT and CDR2 FQNNGV. The V gene lost 3 bases and the J gene lost 2 bases, with 11 bases spanning the gap. CDR3 DNA: TGTGCCAGCAGCTTTGGCGCAGGCCCCTACGAGCAGTACGTC. Its protein product is CASSFGAGPYEQYV.

Here the CDR3 DNA reads TGTGCCAGTAGTTTGGACAGGGGAGGTGGAGATACGCAGTATTTT. Translation: CASSLDRGGGDTQYF. The chain uses TRBV19 and TRBJ2-3; 9 bases are shared with TRBD1. This CDR3 has 15 residues. Per the germline V gene, CDR1 is LNHDA and CDR2 is SQIVND (reference sequence). V dropped 5 bases and J dropped 5; count of bases not matched to a gene: 8.

The genes are TRBV7-2 and TRBJ2-7; D may be TRBD1 (5 bases). CDR1 SGHTA and CDR2 FQGNSA come from the germline V gene. Trimming took off 3 bases at V and 6 bases at J, with 12 bases between the two ends. The CDR3 is 13 amino acids. Written as DNA, the CDR3 is TGTGCCAGCAGCTTCTACAGGATCCGCGAGCAGTACTTC. Translation: CASSFYRIREQYF. The whole variable domain, remainder taken from reference TRBV7-2 and TRBJ2-7, is GAGVSQSPSNKVTEKGKDVELRCDPISGHTALYWYRQSLGQGLEFLIYFQGNSAPDKSGLPSDRFSAERTGGSVSTLTIQRTQQEDSAVYLCASSFYRIREQYFGPGTRLTVT.

The rearrangement uses TRBV5-1 and TRBJ2-7; TRBD1 matches at 7 bases. Per the germline V gene, CDR1 is SGHRS and CDR2 is YFSETQ. The CDR3 extends over 16 amino acids. Trimming cost V 4 bases and J 4 bases; bases outside gene matches: 14. The CDR3: CASSARQGEKRYEQYF. The CDR3 DNA follows: TGCGCCAGCAGCGCACGACAGGGCGAGAAGCGATACGAGCAGTACTTC.

The rearrangement joins TRBV6-1 to TRBJ2-3; D is perhaps TRBD2 (6 bases). The germline V gene has CDR1 MNHNS and CDR2 SASEGT. The V end lost 3 bases, the J end lost 4 bases, and 8 bases lay between the germline ends. The length of the CDR3 is 13 residues. The chain's CDR3 is CASSEEGPDTQYF. The CDR3 nucleotides read TGTGCCAGCAGTGAGGAGGGGCCAGATACGCAGTATTTT.

The rearrangement links TRBV7-6 to TRBJ2-5, with D perhaps TRBD1 (6 bases). There are 15 residues in the CDR3. The germline CDR1 and CDR2 sequences are SGHVS and FNYEAQ. V was cut by 1 base and J by 5 bases, with 14 bases left in between. The CDR3 spells CASSLDQQGMETQYF. The CDR3 DNA reads TGTGCCAGCAGCTTAGACCAACAGGGTATGGAGACCCAGTACTTC.

As regards this clone: In the same sample, other DNA sequences code for this CDR3. The genes are TRBV6-4 and TRBJ2-7; 8 positions agree with TRBD1. The CDR3 has 14 residues. The V gene's germline CDR1 is MRHNA and CDR2 SNTAGT. CDR3 in amino acids: CARPPDRVTYEQYV. CDR3 DNA sequence: TGTGCTAGACCCCCGGACAGGGTCACCTACGAGCAGTACGTC.

This clone was seen a handful of times. The chain has TRBV9 and TRBJ1-2; unclear D gene. The CDR3 spans 15 residues. V was pared by 4 bases and J by 5 bases, with 18 bases between. Germline loops: CDR1 SGDLS, CDR2 YYNGEE. The CDR3 loop is CASSSQEGLGYGYTF. In nucleotides, the CDR3 is TGTGCCAGCAGCTCCCAAGAGGGATTGGGGTATGGCTACACCTTC.

The rearrangement uses TRBV5-5 and TRBJ2-7; 9 positions agree with TRBD2. J lost 0 bases, V lost 4 bases, and 5 bases had no gene match. CDR1 SGHKS and CDR2 YYEKEE come from the germline V gene (reference sequence). The CDR3 has 15 residues. This chain's CDR3 is CASSVGLADSYEQYV. Here the CDR3 DNA reads TGTGCCAGCAGCGTGGGACTAGCAGACTCCTACGAGCAGTACGTC.

The V and J genes are TRBV18 and TRBJ1-5; D possibly corresponds to TRBD1 (6 bases). CDR1 KGHSH and CDR2 LQKENI come from the germline V gene. The CDR3 sequence is 16 residues long. Trimming stripped 3 bases from V and 7 bases from J, with 19 bases between. CDR3 loop: CASSPTGQGIGQPQHF. In DNA form, the CDR3 reads TGTGCCAGCTCACCGACGGGACAAGGTATCGGGCAGCCCCAGCATTTT.

V gene TRBV2 combines with J gene TRBJ1-1; D unresolved. The germline CDR1 and CDR2 sequences are SNHLY and FYNNEI. The V and J ends lost 5 bases and 5 bases respectively, with 15 bases between them. There are 14 residues in the CDR3. Here the CDR3 DNA reads TGTGCCAGCAGTTCGGTGGGTATGGCGACTGAAGCTTTCTTT. Residues: CASSSVGMATEAFF.

V is TRBV4-1 and J is TRBJ1-6; D remains unclear. Between the trimmed V and J ends, which lost 0 bases and 8 bases, there was a span of 5 bases. The CDR3 spans 13 residues. Per the germline V gene, CDR1 is MGHRA and CDR2 is YSYEKL. CDR3 amino acids: CASSQDQDSPLHF. In nucleotides, the CDR3 is TGCGCCAGCAGCCAAGATCAGGATTCACCCCTCCACTTT.

The V and J genes are TRBV9 and TRBJ2-1; 13 nucleotides line up with TRBD2. The CDR3 is 14 residues long. CDR1 is SGDLS and CDR2 is YYNGEE in the germline V gene. The V gene end was trimmed by 5 bases and the J gene end by 9 bases; junction bases not matched to a gene: 5. The CDR3 protein is CASSPGLAGAEQFF. CDR3 coding DNA: TGTGCCAGCAGTCCCGGACTAGCGGGGGCTGAGCAGTTCTTC.

A word on this clone: A junction end diverges from the germline sequence, so it may reflect a read error. This chain joins TRBV27 and TRBJ2-3, with D perhaps TRBD1 (5 bases). The CDR3 totals 14 residues. Germline V lookup: CDR1 MNHEY, CDR2 SMNVEV (reference sequence). CDR3 sequence: CASSVSLQGDTQYF. For the CDR3, the DNA is TGTGCCAGCAGTGTATCTCTCCAGGGAGATACGCAGTATTTT.

This clone was seen once. CDR3 loop: CASSYDRGMRELFF. In nucleotides, the CDR3 is TGTGCCAGCAGCTACGACAGGGGTATGCGGGAGCTGTTTTTT. This rearrangement joins TRBV5-4 to TRBJ2-2, with TRBD1 matching over 8 bases. This CDR3 comprises 14 residues. J gave up 9 bases and V 3 bases, and 7 bases lay outside the gene matches. Germline lookup yields CDR1 SGHNT and CDR2 YYREEE (reference sequence). Variable domain in full (rest from reference TRBV5-4 and TRBJ2-2): ETGVTQSPTHLIKTRGQQVTLRCSSQSGHNTVSWYQQALGQGPQFIFQYYREEENGRGNFPPRFSGLQFPNYSSELNVNALELDDSALYLCASSYDRGMRELFFGEGSRLTVL.

V is TRBV2 and J is TRBJ1-5; TRBD1 matches 8 bases. From germline, CDR1 is SNHLY and CDR2 FYNNEI. V was pared by 7 bases and J by 5 bases, with 4 bases of the junction left unmatched. The CDR3 runs 13 residues. The CDR3 DNA is TGTGCCAGCATTAAGGACAGGGATCAGCCCCAGCATTTT. It yields the protein CASIKDRDQPQHF.

The gene calls are TRBV6-5 and TRBJ2-4; TRBD1 matches at 9 bases. Germline loops: CDR1 MNHEY, CDR2 SVGAGI. The V gene end was trimmed by 8 bases and the J gene end by 4 bases; junction bases not matched to a gene: 9. The CDR3 covers 15 residues. This CDR3 reads CASLQGAPGKNIQYF. CDR3 DNA sequence: TGTGCCAGCTTACAGGGGGCGCCTGGTAAAAACATTCAGTACTTC.

The rearrangement joins TRBV6-6 to TRBJ1-6, with D hard to call. Germline V gene sequence: CDR1 MNHNY, CDR2 SVGAGI (reference sequence). The CDR3 spans 16 residues. With 3 bases removed from V and 0 bases from J, the gap between germline ends came to 9 bases. CDR3 region: CASSYDQSSYNSPLHF. The CDR3 DNA is TGTGCCAGCAGTTATGACCAGAGCTCCTATAATTCACCCCTCCACTTT.

The chain links TRBV2 to TRBJ2-3, with D perhaps TRBD1 (6 bases). Germline V gives CDR1 SNHLY, CDR2 FYNNEI. V lost 7 bases and J lost 2, with 16 bases in between. CDR3 length equals 15 residues. CDR3 sequence: CASTRGSRTTDTQYF. CDR3 sequence (DNA): TGTGCCAGCACCAGGGGTTCAAGGACCACAGATACGCAGTATTTT.

The V and J genes are TRBV30 and TRBJ1-1; D is possibly TRBD1 (5 bases). CDR1 is GTSNPN, CDR2 SVGIG, per germline (reference sequence). V was pared by 0 bases and J by 9 bases, with 11 bases between. The CDR3 totals 12 residues. The CDR3 sequence is CAWSVAGTKAFF. The CDR3 nucleotides read TGTGCCTGGAGTGTGGCAGGGACGAAAGCTTTCTTT.

This clone has a handful of counts. The chain couples TRBV7-8 to TRBJ2-3; 9 bases line up with TRBD2. The CDR3 extends over 16 amino acids. Per germline, CDR1 SGHVS and CDR2 FQNEAQ. Losses at the gene ends were 3 bases for V and 9 bases for J; bases not matched to a gene: 13. CDR3 region: CASSLSLAGLMQTQYF. As DNA, the CDR3 is TGTGCCAGCAGCTTGAGTCTAGCGGGGCTCATGCAAACGCAGTATTTT.

This clone occurred a few times. The CDR3 spells CASSQDQSGNQPQHF. The CDR3 region has the DNA TGCGCCAGCAGCCAAGATCAGTCGGGAAATCAGCCCCAGCATTTT. The chain is built from TRBV4-1 and TRBJ1-5, with D unclear. CDR1 is MGHRA, CDR2 YSYEKL, per germline. V gave up 0 bases and J gave up 4 bases, with 10 bases separating them. The CDR3 runs to 15 residues.

The chain employs TRBV19 and TRBJ2-7; D not certain. The V gene's germline CDR1 is LNHDA and CDR2 SQIVND (reference sequence). The CDR3 extends over 15 amino acids. V was pared by 5 bases and J by 6 bases, with 20 bases between. CDR3 coding DNA: TGTGCCAGTAGTGAGAGCCCCAGGTCGGGTTCCGAGCAGTACTTC. Protein product: CASSESPRSGSEQYF.

This chain connects TRBV5-1 to TRBJ2-2; the D is unclear. Per germline, CDR1 SGHRS and CDR2 YFSETQ. The V end was cut by 5 bases, the J end by 1 base, with 12 bases between. This CDR3 contains 15 residues. This CDR3 reads CASSKGMGNTGELFF. The CDR3 DNA sequence: TGCGCCAGCAGTAAGGGCATGGGGAACACCGGGGAGCTGTTTTTT.

DNA of the CDR3: TGTGCCAGCTCACCAAGGGACAGTCCTAACTATGGCTACACCTTC. Translated: CASSPRDSPNYGYTF. J is TRBJ1-2 and V is TRBV18, with TRBD1 matching 7 bases. The CDR3 extends over 15 amino acids. The junction had 3 bases not matched to a gene; V was cut back by 2 bases and J by 0 bases. Germline V gene lookup returns CDR1 KGHSH and CDR2 LQKENI. The full variable domain, its missing parts supplied by reference TRBV18 and TRBJ1-2, is NAGVMQNPRHLVRRRGQEARLRCSPMKGHSHVYWYRQLPEEGLKFMVYLQKENIIDESGMPKERFSAEFPKEGPSILRIQQVVRGDSAAYFCASSPRDSPNYGYTFGSGTRLTVV.